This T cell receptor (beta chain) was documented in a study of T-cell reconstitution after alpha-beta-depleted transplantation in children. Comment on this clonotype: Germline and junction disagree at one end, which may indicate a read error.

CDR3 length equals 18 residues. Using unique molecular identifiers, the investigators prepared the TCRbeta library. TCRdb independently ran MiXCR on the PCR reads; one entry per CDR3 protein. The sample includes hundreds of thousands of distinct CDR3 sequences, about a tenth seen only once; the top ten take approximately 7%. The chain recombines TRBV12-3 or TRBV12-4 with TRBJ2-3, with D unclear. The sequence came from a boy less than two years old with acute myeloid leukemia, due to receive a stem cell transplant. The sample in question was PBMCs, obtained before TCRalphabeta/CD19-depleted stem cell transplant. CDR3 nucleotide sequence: TGTGCCTGCAGTCTCTTTTTTAACCCTACTCCTAGCACAGATACGCAGTATTTT. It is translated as CACSLFFNPTPSTDTQYF.